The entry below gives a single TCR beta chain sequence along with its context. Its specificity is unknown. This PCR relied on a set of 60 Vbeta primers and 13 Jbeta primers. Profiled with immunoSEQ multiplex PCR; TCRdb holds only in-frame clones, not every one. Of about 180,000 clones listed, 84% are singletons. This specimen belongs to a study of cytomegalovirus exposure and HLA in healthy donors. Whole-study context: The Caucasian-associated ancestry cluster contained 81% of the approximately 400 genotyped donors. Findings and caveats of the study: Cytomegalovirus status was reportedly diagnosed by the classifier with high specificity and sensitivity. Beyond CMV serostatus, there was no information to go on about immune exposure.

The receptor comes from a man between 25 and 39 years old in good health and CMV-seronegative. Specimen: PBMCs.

In nucleotides, the CDR3 is TGTGCCAGCAGTTTAGCCGTGGGGGCGAGCGACACTGAAGCTTTCTTT. Its translation is CASSLAVGASDTEAFF. The rearrangement joins TRBV28 to TRBJ1-1; TRBD1 is a possible D gene (6 bases). Trimming left V 2 bases short and J 3 bases short, with 16 bases between. This CDR3 spans 16 amino acids. In germline, CDR1 is MDHEN, CDR2 SYDVKM.